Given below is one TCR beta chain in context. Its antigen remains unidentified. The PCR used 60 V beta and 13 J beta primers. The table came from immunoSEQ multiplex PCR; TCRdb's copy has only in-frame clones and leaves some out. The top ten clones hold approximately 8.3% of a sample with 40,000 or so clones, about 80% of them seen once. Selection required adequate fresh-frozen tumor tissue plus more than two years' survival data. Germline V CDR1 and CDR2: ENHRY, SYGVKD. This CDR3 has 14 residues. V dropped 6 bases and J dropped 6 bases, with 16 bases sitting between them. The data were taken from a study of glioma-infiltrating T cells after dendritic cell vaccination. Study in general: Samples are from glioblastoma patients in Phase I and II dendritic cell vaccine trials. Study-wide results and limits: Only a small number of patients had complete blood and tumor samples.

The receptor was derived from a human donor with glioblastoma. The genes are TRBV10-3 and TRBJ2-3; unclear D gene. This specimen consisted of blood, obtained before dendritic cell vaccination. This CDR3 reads CAIRSRPDWDTQYF. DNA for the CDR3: TGTGCCATCAGATCTAGACCCGACTGGGATACGCAGTATTTT.